The text below deals with one T cell receptor (beta chain). This CDR3 comprises 16 residues. V was shortened by 2 bases and J by 2 bases, with 13 bases between the two germline ends. The germline gives CDR1 SGHVS, CDR2 FQNEAQ. Original processing methods: Nucleated cell counts were estimated from reference gene primer amplification. Clones were sequenced by immunoSEQ multiplex PCR, and TCRdb holds only the in-frame ones, with some missing. For V, J and clone size, that table is used; D and trimming come from the DNA. Counted here are roughly 400,000 clones, 90% occurring once; the ten biggest clones make up about 0.6%. The data derive from a study of blood T cell repertoires in COVID-19. Overall study: The United States, Italy and Spain were the sources of the acute and convalescent COVID-19 samples.

This sequence was found in a man between 18 and 35 years old who had recovered from COVID-19. Input material: PBMCs or T cells enriched from blood (not recorded which). The chain couples TRBV7-8 to TRBJ2-1; tentative D call: TRBD1 (7 bases). The chain's CDR3 is CASSLWRDSTYNEQFF. The CDR3 DNA follows: TGTGCCAGCAGCTTATGGAGGGACAGCACCTACAATGAGCAGTTCTTC.